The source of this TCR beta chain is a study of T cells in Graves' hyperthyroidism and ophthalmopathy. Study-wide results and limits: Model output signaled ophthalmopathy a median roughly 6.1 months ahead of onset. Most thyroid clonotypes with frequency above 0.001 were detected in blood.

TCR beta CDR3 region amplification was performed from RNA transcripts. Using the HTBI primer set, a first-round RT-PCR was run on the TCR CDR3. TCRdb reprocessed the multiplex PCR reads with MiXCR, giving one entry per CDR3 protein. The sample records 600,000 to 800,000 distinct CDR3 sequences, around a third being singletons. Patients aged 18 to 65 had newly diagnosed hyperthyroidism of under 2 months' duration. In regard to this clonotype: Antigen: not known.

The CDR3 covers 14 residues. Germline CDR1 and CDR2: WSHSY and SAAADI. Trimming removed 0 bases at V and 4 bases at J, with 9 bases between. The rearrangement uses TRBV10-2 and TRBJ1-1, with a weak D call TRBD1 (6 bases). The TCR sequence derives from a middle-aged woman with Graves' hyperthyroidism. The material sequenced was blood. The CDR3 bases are TGCGCCAGCAGTGAGTCCCAGGGGCGCACTGAAGCTTTCTTT. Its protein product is CASSESQGRTEAFF.